The rows below give T cell receptor beta chains drawn from one sample of a study of CXCR3-negative and CXCR3-positive naive CD8 T cells. TCRdb reprocessed the 5' RACE reads and stores each CDR3 protein as one record, lacking DNA. This repertoire comprises around 60,000 distinct CDR3 sequences; its ten largest clones make up 0.42%. The sequenced sample was naive CXCR3- CD8+ T cells from blood. The receptors originated from a human donor in good health. Some clones in this sample may be carry-over from other donors' samples. Both conserved end residues are part of each CDR3. Fields, in order: clone size, V gene, J gene, CDR3 length, CDR3 protein. Size tells how often a clone was seen (once, few, many) or the class of an expanded clone, and some rows leave it out.

clone size: .
V gene: TRBV10-1
J gene: TRBJ1-6
CDR3 length: 13
CDR3 protein: CASSEGLNSPLHF

clone size: .
V gene: TRBV10-3
J gene: TRBJ1-2
CDR3 length: 18
CDR3 protein: CAISGSGQGAMLNYGYTF

clone size: .
V gene: TRBV4-3
J gene: TRBJ2-1
CDR3 length: 14
CDR3 protein: CASSPSAIYNEQFF

clone size: .
V gene: TRBV20-1
J gene: TRBJ2-2
CDR3 length: 15
CDR3 protein: CSARGTDGDAGELFF

clone size: .
V gene: TRBV12-3/TRBV12-4
J gene: TRBJ2-7
CDR3 length: 15
CDR3 protein: CASSFSISGDYEQYF

clone size: .
V gene: TRBV6-2/TRBV6-3
J gene: TRBJ2-5
CDR3 length: 14
CDR3 protein: CASSYGAGQETQYF

clone size: .
V gene: TRBV7-6
J gene: TRBJ2-1
CDR3 length: 17
CDR3 protein: CASSLGVPDSSYNEQFF

clone size: .
V gene: TRBV4-3
J gene: TRBJ1-1
CDR3 length: 15
CDR3 protein: CASSQDFGKGREAFF

clone size: .
V gene: TRBV20-1
J gene: TRBJ2-5
CDR3 length: 13
CDR3 protein: CSATDSPKETQYF

clone size: .
V gene: TRBV5-1
J gene: TRBJ2-1
CDR3 length: 17
CDR3 protein: CASSWTSGPHSYNEQFF

clone size: .
V gene: TRBV6-5
J gene: TRBJ2-5
CDR3 length: 17
CDR3 protein: CASSYYVGRGLQETQYF

clone size: .
V gene: TRBV6-5
J gene: TRBJ2-1
CDR3 length: 13
CDR3 protein: CASYSAGYNEQFF

clone size: .
V gene: TRBV6-6
J gene: TRBJ2-3
CDR3 length: 13
CDR3 protein: CASRGADSGTQYF

clone size: .
V gene: TRBV7-3
J gene: TRBJ2-7
CDR3 length: 14
CDR3 protein: CASSSLSGPYEQYF

clone size: medium-sized
V gene: TRBV7-8
J gene: TRBJ2-7
CDR3 length: 15
CDR3 protein: CASSPARLLTYEQYF

clone size: .
V gene: TRBV6-1
J gene: TRBJ2-1
CDR3 length: 13
CDR3 protein: CAGGLRPYNEQFF

clone size: .
V gene: TRBV15
J gene: TRBJ2-3
CDR3 length: 15
CDR3 protein: CATSRGIRDTDTQYF

clone size: .
V gene: TRBV6-5
J gene: TRBJ2-2
CDR3 length: 16
CDR3 protein: CASSYSTRSNTGELFF

clone size: .
V gene: TRBV29-1
J gene: TRBJ2-7
CDR3 length: 11
CDR3 protein: CSVGEPYEQYF